This TCR beta chain was sequenced for a study of shared clonotypes between healthy human individuals (dated by TCRdb to 2020 to 2022). Study-level background: The cohort included three men and a couple of women between 18 and 49 years of age. Leukapheresis yielded between about 0.94 and 8.9 billion PBMCs per donor. Blood TCR repertoires of a handful of healthy adults were deeply sequenced to estimate repertoire size and the extent of clonotype sharing between individuals. For each donor, CD4 naive and CD4 memory were each run on three plates, CD8 naive on two plates, and CD8 memory on one plate. To increase sequencing depth and limit assay-specific biases, different laboratories used diverse techniques to prepare libraries and sequence TCR repertoires. The research as a whole found: Clonotypes shared by all four sorted-subset donors showed higher generation probabilities than non-shared clonotypes. Only blood was sampled, and tissue TCR repertoires likely differ from those in blood. Estimated clonotype richness was generally larger for naive than for memory subsets. Pairwise subsampling led to the expectation that sequencing depth would affect the degree of clonotype sharing among donors. Even with the large sequencing depth, rarefaction of the sorted-subset datasets indicated that sequencing was incomplete. Because the study included a small number of donors, the genetic and exposure-history diversity represented was limited. Sharing across several donors was observed for approximately 4.6% of naive CD4, about 3.2% of naive CD8, about 2.3% of memory CD4, and around 0.4% of memory CD8 clonotypes.

V trim: 2 bases; J trim: 6 bases; unmatched bases: 7. Looking up the germline V gene yields CDR1 SNHLY and CDR2 FYNNEI. Including cysteine and phenylalanine, the CDR3 has 14 amino acids. CDR3 DNA is the only sequence kept; it has 42 bases, read in frame from the first base. A note on this clone: The antigen it binds to is not known. Base qualities are missing; no much larger clone stands one base away.

Using the deep immunoSEQ assay, multiplex PCR amplified TCR CDR3 regions from genomic DNA. Extracted genomic DNA from each cell subset was spread evenly across all wells of several immunoSEQ 96-well plates, with each plate serving as a replicate. For sorted subsets, each replicate PCR was loaded with 200 to 250 ng genomic DNA, equivalent to approximately 33,000 T cell genomes. Purified libraries were quantified with a Qubit 3.0 fluorometer, sized on a Bioanalyzer 2100, and re-quantified with the KAPA Library Quantification kit. Every immunoSEQ 96-well plate was sequenced on a separate single-read 150-cycle Illumina NextSeq 550 flow cell. As for the original processing: The immunoSEQ output contained only junctional sequences without quality scores, so filtering could not match that applied to full-length reads. To assign V/J genes and CDR3, sequences were annotated against IMGT germline references using PyIR, a Python wrapper for IgBLAST v1.9. Reads with weak V/J assignments (E-value above 1e-6), missing CDR3, stop codons, out-of-frame junctions, or ambiguous translated residues were removed. V3J clonotypes were defined by identical inferred V gene, J gene, and CDR3 amino acid sequence. To compute the percentage overlap between repertoires, the number of shared unique clonotypes was divided by the size of the smaller repertoire. Repertoire richness was assessed with RTK rarefaction, the Chao1 estimator, and Recon v2.1 estimates of unobserved clonotypes. OLGA was used to compute generation probabilities for all TCRbeta clonotypes that the gDNA method yielded from a few donors. TCRdb retrieved this table from immuneACCESS and kept in-frame rearrangements only. Not all clones are present; in checked studies, unresolved V genes account for under half, and no reason is known for the remainder. V, J and clone size were drawn from that table, and D and trimming were deduced from the DNA. For this sample there are about 1.9 million clones; 80% to 95% appear just once. The ten largest clones add up to more than 1.5% of the sample.

For the CD8 naive samples, CD45RO-negative cells were positively selected for CCR7, yielding a CD45RA+CCR7+ population from which TemRA cells were excluded. Donors were healthy HIV-negative adults with no recently reported acute infections or vaccinations. Every donor was a Caucasian adult living in Nashville, Tennessee, USA. Blood was obtained by leukapheresis, after which PBMCs were separated by Ficoll-Histopaque density gradient centrifugation and cryopreserved in liquid nitrogen vapor phase. Analytical flow cytometry was used to check the purity and quantity of each magnetically sorted T cell population. Genomic DNA was isolated from each sorted fraction and quantified by UV absorbance on a Nanodrop 2000c.

The V gene is TRBV2 and the J gene is TRBJ2-7, with TRBD2 matching 7 junction bases. Sequences were obtained from naive CD8+ T cells from PBMCs. The sample's cell subset or site label, decoded: CD45RA+CCR7+. The clonotype comes from a man aged 18 to 30 in good health. Some clones in this sample may be carry-over from other donors' samples. The CDR3 protein sequence reads: CASSERGRAGEQYF. The sequence in DNA is TGTGCCAGCAGTGAAAGAGGGAGGGCCGGCGAGCAGTACTTC.